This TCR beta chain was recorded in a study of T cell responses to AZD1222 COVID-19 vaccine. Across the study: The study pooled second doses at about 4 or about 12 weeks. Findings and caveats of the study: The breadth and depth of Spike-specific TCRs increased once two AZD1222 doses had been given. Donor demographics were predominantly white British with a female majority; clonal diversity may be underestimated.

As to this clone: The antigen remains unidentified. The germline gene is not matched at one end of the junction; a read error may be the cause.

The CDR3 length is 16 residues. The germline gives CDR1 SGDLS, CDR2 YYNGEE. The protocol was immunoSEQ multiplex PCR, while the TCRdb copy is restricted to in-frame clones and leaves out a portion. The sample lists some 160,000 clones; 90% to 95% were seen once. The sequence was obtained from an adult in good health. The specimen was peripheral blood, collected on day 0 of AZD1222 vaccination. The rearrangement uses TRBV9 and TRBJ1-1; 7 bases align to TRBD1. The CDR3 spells CTSSVSTGWSATEAFF. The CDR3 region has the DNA TGTACCAGCAGCGTATCGACAGGGTGGTCGGCCACTGAAGCTTTCTTT. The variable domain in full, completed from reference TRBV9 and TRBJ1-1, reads DSGVTQTPKHLITATGQRVTLRCSPRSGDLSVYWYQQSLDQGLQFLIQYYNGEERAKGNILERFSAQQFPDLHSELNLSSLELGDSALYFCTSSVSTGWSATEAFFGQGTRLTVV.